The 13 T cell receptor beta chains below all came from one sample that was sequenced in a study of blood T cell repertoires in COVID-19. Clones were sequenced by immunoSEQ multiplex PCR, and TCRdb holds only the in-frame ones, with some missing. This sample has about 82,000 clones, with around four fifths found just once. The sample comprised peripheral blood. Receptors were obtained from an older man with active or convalescent COVID-19.

The chain has TRBV10-3 and TRBJ1-1; D is ambiguous. CDR3 length: 13 amino acids. Trimming removed 6 bases from V and 2 bases from J, with 10 bases in between. The germline gives CDR1 ENHRY, CDR2 SYGVKD. CDR3 DNA sequence: TGTGCCATCAGCAGCGAGAGAAACACTGAAGCTTTCTTT. Its protein product is CAISSERNTEAFF.

The chain employs TRBV5-5 and TRBJ2-3; D is unclear. The germline V and J ends were trimmed by 0 bases and 2 bases, with 10 bases remaining between them. This CDR3 has 15 amino acids. The germline V gene encodes CDR1 SGHKS and CDR2 YYEKEE (reference sequence). The CDR3 protein is CASSLGGKDTDTQYF. The CDR3 DNA is TGTGCCAGCAGCTTGGGAGGAAAGGACACAGATACGCAGTATTTT.

The sample holds a few counts of this clone. The genes are TRBV6-5 and TRBJ1-2, with TRBD1 matching over 7 bases. The CDR3 is 14 residues long. The germline V gene encodes CDR1 MNHEY and CDR2 SVGAGI. The trim removed 5 bases at V and 2 bases at J, leaving 5 bases unmatched. For the CDR3, the DNA is TGTGCCAGCAGTAAACAGGGGAACAACTATGGCTACACCTTC. Translating gives CASSKQGNNYGYTF.

The chain is built from TRBV6-5 and TRBJ2-1; weak D call: TRBD1 (5 bases). Trimming cost V 6 bases and J 5 bases, with 11 bases left between them. The germline CDR1 and CDR2 sequences are MNHEY and SVGAGI. The CDR3 is made up of 13 amino acids. CDR3 amino acids: CASSAGPNNEQFF. The DNA of the CDR3 is TGTGCCAGCAGCGCAGGGCCGAACAATGAGCAGTTCTTC.

V is TRBV5-6 and J is TRBJ2-5, with 12 positions matching TRBD2. This CDR3 has 16 amino acids. Germline loops: CDR1 SGHDT, CDR2 YYEEEE. V shed 3 bases and J 1 base; nucleotides not matched to a gene: 4. CDR3 in DNA: TGTGCCAGCAGCTCGACTAGCGGGGGCCCCCAAGAGACCCAGTACTTC. Amino acid sequence: CASSSTSGGPQETQYF.

In its sample, this clone was seen once. The chain is built from TRBV27 and TRBJ1-1; 12 bases map to TRBD1. CDR1 is MNHEY, CDR2 SMNVEV, per germline (reference sequence). The CDR3 extends over 15 amino acids. V was clipped by 7 bases and J by 7 bases; unmatched bases: 10. The CDR3 protein is CASTSWDRGLYEAFF. The CDR3 bases are TGTGCCAGCACCTCCTGGGACAGGGGGCTATATGAAGCTTTCTTT.

V and J are TRBV2 and TRBJ2-2, with TRBD2 as a possible D gene (5 bases). V lost 5 bases and J 2 bases, leaving 21 bases between the germline ends. The CDR3 extends over 18 amino acids. The germline V gene encodes CDR1 SNHLY and CDR2 FYNNEI. CDR3 residues: CASSLPPLGKLNTGELFF. The CDR3 DNA reads as TGTGCCAGCAGTCTACCCCCACTAGGAAAGCTAAACACCGGGGAGCTGTTTTTT.

Points on this clone: Its ends do not fully match the called genes, so a read error is possible. The chain carries TRBV7-2 and TRBJ2-1, with TRBD2 matching over 12 bases. The germline V gene encodes CDR1 SGHTA and CDR2 FQGNSA. CDR3 length equals 16 residues. CDR3 region: CASRPPRLAGVVHWVF. CDR3 DNA: TGTGCCAGCAGGCCCCCCCGACTAGCGGGAGTTGTCCATTGGGTCTTC.

This clone was found once. The chain combines TRBV19 with TRBJ1-5; 8 bases align to TRBD1. The V segment lost 6 bases and the J segment 6 bases; nucleotides outside the gene matches: 4. The CDR3 length is 13 residues. Germline V lookup: CDR1 LNHDA, CDR2 SQIVND (reference sequence). The CDR3 nucleotides read TGTGCCAGTAGAACAGGGGGTCTTCAGCCCCAGCATTTT. Amino acid sequence: CASRTGGLQPQHF.

The chain uses TRBV3-1 (or the pseudogene TRBV3-2) and TRBJ2-5, with no clear D. The CDR3 runs to 13 residues. The germline V and J ends were trimmed by 0 bases and 2 bases, with 4 bases remaining between them. CDR1 is LGHDT, CDR2 YNNKEL, per germline (reference sequence). In DNA form, the CDR3 reads TGTGCCAGCAGCCAAGACTCTCAAGAGACCCAGTACTTC. It codes for CASSQDSQETQYF.

A note on this clone: This CDR3 is also generated by other DNA sequences in the sample. The V and J genes are TRBV7-2 and TRBJ1-2; 12 bases map to TRBD1. The CDR3 is made up of 14 amino acids. Germline V gives CDR1 SGHTA, CDR2 FQGNSA. Trimming cost V 5 bases and J 7 bases; bases outside gene matches: 5. CDR3 loop: CASSNRDRGLGYTF. CDR3 DNA: TGTGCCAGCAGCAACCGGGACAGGGGGCTTGGCTACACCTTC.

The chain uses TRBV28 and TRBJ1-2, with 7 bases matching TRBD1. Trimming took 6 bases from V and 7 from J; bases not matched to a gene: 8. This CDR3 spans 13 amino acids. Germline values: CDR1 MDHEN, CDR2 SYDVKM. CDR3 DNA: TGTGCCAGCAGAACAGGGGTTGTTTTTGGCTACACCTTC. It codes for CASRTGVVFGYTF.

The chain carries TRBV19 and TRBJ1-3, with 8 bases aligning to TRBD1. The germline V gene has CDR1 LNHDA and CDR2 SQIVND (reference sequence). CDR3 length: 14 amino acids. V lost 6 bases, J lost 1 base, and 2 bases stayed unmatched. The CDR3 loop reads CASSHRGSGNTIYF. The CDR3, as DNA: TGTGCCAGTAGCCACAGGGGGTCTGGAAACACCATATATTTT.